Listed below are T cell receptor beta chains from one sample, sequenced in a study of T cell changes during pregnancy in multiple sclerosis. The table came from immunoSEQ multiplex PCR; TCRdb's copy has only in-frame clones and leaves some out. This table holds around 69,000 clones, roughly nine tenths found once. Sequenced here: CD8+ T cells from peripheral blood mononuclear cells, sampled before pregnancy. The receptors here all came from a female donor with multiple sclerosis, enrolled in a pregnancy study. CDR3s include the opening cysteine and the closing phenylalanine or tryptophan. Each record gives: V gene, J gene, D gene, CDR3 length, clone size, CDR3 DNA, CDR3 protein. D genes are given only for firm matches. Size is stated for part of the rows, as once, few or many counts, or as a class when the clone is expanded.

>TRBV6-5|TRBJ2-5|TRBD2|15|NA
TGTGCCAGCAGCCCAGGACTAGAGTACCAAGAGACCCAGTACTTC
CASSPGLEYQETQYF
>TRBV10-3|TRBJ2-7|TRBD1|13|NA
TGTGCCACACGAGCAGGACAGGGCTACGAGCAGTACTTC
CATRAGQGYEQYF
>TRBV6-5|TRBJ2-2|NA|15|NA
TGTGCCAGCAGTTCCGGGGAGGGGGACACCGGGGAGCTGTTTTTT
CASSSGEGDTGELFF
>TRBV9|TRBJ2-1|TRBD1|15|NA
TGTGCCAGCAGCGTAAACGGCCAGGGGGCTACTGAGCAGTTCTTC
CASSVNGQGATEQFF
>TRBV6-5|TRBJ2-7|TRBD2|16|NA
TGTGCCAGCAGTTACTCGACTAGCGGGGGCTCTTACGAGCAGTACTTC
CASSYSTSGGSYEQYF
>TRBV27|TRBJ2-3|TRBD2|17|NA
TGTGCCAGCAGTTTAGAGCTAGCGGGGGGAGGCACAGATACGCAGTATTTT
CASSLELAGGGTDTQYF
>TRBV5-4|TRBJ1-2|TRBD1|14|NA
TGTGCCAGCAGATCCGGACAGGGGGCTGATGGCTACACCTTC
CASRSGQGADGYTF
>TRBV5-1|TRBJ1-1|NA|11|NA
TGCGCCAGCCTGTCGGGCACTGAAGCTTTCTTT
CASLSGTEAFF
>TRBV7-3|TRBJ2-5|TRBD1|15|NA
TGTGCCAGCAGCAAGGGGACAGGAGTCCAAGAGACCCAGTACTTC
CASSKGTGVQETQYF
>TRBV6-5|TRBJ2-3|TRBD2|15|NA
TGTGCCAGCAGTTACGGACTAGCGGGGGCAGATACGCAGTATTTT
CASSYGLAGADTQYF
>TRBV10-3|TRBJ2-7|NA|15|NA
TGTGCCATCAAGGCGGGCTGGGGAACCTCCTACGAGCAGTACTTC
CAIKAGWGTSYEQYF
>TRBV27|TRBJ2-7|TRBD1|15|few
TGTGCCAGCAGAACAGGGGCGGTGGGCTCCTACGAGCAGTACTTC
CASRTGAVGSYEQYF
>TRBV30|TRBJ1-2|NA|14|NA
TGTGCCTGGACCCCCACCGGGGGGCCCTATGGCTACACCTTC
CAWTPTGGPYGYTF
>TRBV4-2|TRBJ2-3|TRBD2|16|NA
TGTGCCAGCAGCCAAGGAAGCGGGGGGGATGGGAGTACGCAGTATTTT
CASSQGSGGDGSTQYF
>TRBV19|TRBJ1-1|NA|14|NA
TGTGCCAGTACGGTATTCGATGGTTACACTGAAGCTTTCTTT
CASTVFDGYTEAFF
>TRBV2|TRBJ1-6|NA|15|NA
TGTGCCAGCAGCCCAGGGGATGGTTTTGATTCACCCCTCCACTTT
CASSPGDGFDSPLHF
>TRBV27|TRBJ2-5|NA|16|NA
TGTGCCAGCAGTTTGGTGGCAGGGGCGTCGGGAGAGACCCAGTACTTC
CASSLVAGASGETQYF
>TRBV7-8|TRBJ1-5|NA|12|NA
TGTGCCAGCAGCTCTATCGGGCAGCCCCAGCATTTT
CASSSIGQPQHF
>TRBV10-3|TRBJ1-2|TRBD1|16|NA
TGTGCCACCGCAAGTAATCAGGACAGGGGGCATTATGGCTACACCTTC
CATASNQDRGHYGYTF
>TRBV14|TRBJ1-2|NA|15|NA
TGTGCCAGCAGCCAAGGAACTTTAGTTAACTATGGCTACACCTTC
CASSQGTLVNYGYTF
>TRBV2|TRBJ1-5|TRBD1|15|NA
TGTGCCAGCAGTTGGGGACAGGGATTGGTTCAGCCCCAGCATTTT
CASSWGQGLVQPQHF
>TRBV19|TRBJ2-2|NA|15|NA
TGTGCCAGTACCCTTTTCTGGGGCGGCACCGGGGAGCTGTTTTTT
CASTLFWGGTGELFF
>TRBV2|TRBJ2-3|TRBD2|15|NA
TGTGCCAGCTCGGGGGTTAGCGGGGGGGCGAATACGCAGTATTTT
CASSGVSGGANTQYF
>TRBV6-7|TRBJ2-5|NA|14|NA
TGTGCCAGCAGTTCCCCGGGACACGGAGAGACCCAGTACTTC
CASSSPGHGETQYF
>TRBV7-9|TRBJ1-1|NA|16|NA
TGTGCCAGCGGCCCTCAACCGGACAGCCTCAACACTGAAGCTTTCTTT
CASGPQPDSLNTEAFF
>TRBV13|TRBJ2-2|NA|12|once
TGTGCCAGCAGCGAGGGAATCGGGGAGCTGTTTTTT
CASSEGIGELFF
>TRBV7-2|TRBJ1-6|NA|16|NA
TGTGCCAGCAGCTTAAGGAACCCCTCTCAGGGTTCACCCCTCCACTTT
CASSLRNPSQGSPLHF
>TRBV7-3|TRBJ1-1|TRBD1|12|NA
TGTGCCAGCAGCTCCACAGGGGGGGAAGCTTTCTTT
CASSSTGGEAFF
>TRBV11-2|TRBJ2-7|TRBD1|13|NA
TGTGCCAGCAGCGCGGGACAGGCGTACGAGCAGTACTTC
CASSAGQAYEQYF
>TRBV11-2|TRBJ1-6|NA|12|NA
TGTGCCAGCAGCTCACAGAATTCACCCCTCCACTTT
CASSSQNSPLHF
>TRBV15|TRBJ1-1|NA|14|NA
TGTGCCACCAGACCGGGACACCCTCCCACTGAAGCTTTCTTT
CATRPGHPPTEAFF
>TRBV7-7|TRBJ2-1|TRBD2|15|NA
TGTGCTAGCAGTTTAGCGGGGGGGGTACCCCATGAGCAGTTCTTC
CASSLAGGVPHEQFF
>TRBV7-9|TRBJ1-1|NA|15|NA
TGTGCCAGCAGCTTAACCTGGGACACGAACACTGAAGCTTTCTTT
CASSLTWDTNTEAFF
>TRBV13|TRBJ2-7|TRBD1|13|NA
TGTGCCAGCAGCACCGGGACAGGGGTCGAGCAGTACTTC
CASSTGTGVEQYF
>TRBV7-9|TRBJ1-2|TRBD1|14|NA
TGTGCCAGCAGCTTCGTCGACAGGGTATCTGGCTACACCTTC
CASSFVDRVSGYTF
>TRBV13|TRBJ2-1|NA|14|NA
TGTGCCAGCAGCTTAGGTAAGGGGGACAATGAGCAGTTCTTC
CASSLGKGDNEQFF
>TRBV7-3|TRBJ2-1|NA|15|NA
TGTGCCAGCAGCCAAAGCGGGCCAGCCTACAATGAGCAGTTCTTC
CASSQSGPAYNEQFF
>TRBV4-1|TRBJ1-2|NA|15|once
TGCGCCAGCAGCCAAGTGGGGCAGGGGTTGAATGGCTACACCTTC
CASSQVGQGLNGYTF
>TRBV5-1|TRBJ2-4|NA|14|NA
TGCGCCAGCAGCTTGGAATCCCCCCCGGACATTCAGTACTTC
CASSLESPPDIQYF
>TRBV4-2|TRBJ2-5|TRBD2|19|NA
TGTGCCAGCAGCCAAGTGTGGTTAGCGGGGGGTGACGCGGGCGAGACCCAGTACTTC
CASSQVWLAGGDAGETQYF
>TRBV19|TRBJ2-7|TRBD2|16|NA
TGTGCCAGTAGTTCCCTCCTTGGGACTACCTACTACGAGCAGTACTTC
CASSSLLGTTYYEQYF
>TRBV7-9|TRBJ2-3|TRBD2|14|NA
TGTGCCAGCCTACAGCGGGGGGATCCAGATACGCAGTATTTT
CASLQRGDPDTQYF
>TRBV5-8|TRBJ1-2|NA|13|NA
TGTGCCAGCAACAAAGACAGGAACTATGGCTACACCTTC
CASNKDRNYGYTF
>TRBV10-2|TRBJ1-4|NA|14|NA
TGCGCCAGCAGTTCAGAAGGGGTTAATGAAAAACTGTTTTTT
CASSSEGVNEKLFF
>TRBV11-2|TRBJ2-7|TRBD2|15|NA
TGTGCCAGCAGCTTAGAACTAGCGGGATCCTACGAGCAGTACTTC
CASSLELAGSYEQYF
>TRBV9|TRBJ2-2|TRBD2|16|NA
TGTGCCAGCAGCGCGGCGGGACTAGCGGGGTCGGGGGAGCTGTTTTTT
CASSAAGLAGSGELFF